Listed below are T cell receptor beta chains from one sample, sequenced in a study of blood T cell repertoires in COVID-19. Assay used: immunoSEQ multiplex PCR; TCRdb lists only in-frame clones, some missing. This sample has 90,000 to 100,000 clones; approximately 82% occur once, and the top ten carry about 10%. Input material: peripheral blood. The receptor set was obtained from a man aged 70-80 years with acute or convalescent COVID-19. The CDR3 runs from the conserved cysteine through the conserved F or W. A D gene is named only where the DNA matches it firmly. Part of the rows lack a size; the others show once, few, many or a class for expanded clones.

J gene	clone size	D gene	V gene	CDR3 protein	CDR3 DNA
TRBJ1-2	NA	NA	TRBV10-2	CASSESGINYGYTF	TGCGCCAGCAGTGAGTCCGGGATTAACTATGGCTACACCTTC
TRBJ2-5	NA	TRBD2	TRBV7-6	CASSSTTSGVGETQYF	TGTGCCAGCAGCTCAACCACTAGCGGGGTGGGGGAGACCCAGTACTTC
TRBJ2-6	NA	NA	TRBV14	CASSQTTDLSSGANVLTF	TGTGCCAGCAGCCAAACGACAGACCTGAGCTCTGGGGCCAACGTCCTGACTTTC
TRBJ2-7	NA	TRBD2	TRBV5-1	CASSFFEGLAGGEQYF	TGCGCCAGCAGTTTTTTCGAGGGACTAGCGGGGGGCGAGCAGTACTTC
TRBJ1-3	NA	NA	TRBV6-1	CASSEMADSGNTIYF	TGTGCCAGCAGTGAAATGGCAGACTCTGGAAACACCATATATTTT
TRBJ1-2	NA	NA	TRBV4-2	CASSQVDGNTNYGYTF	TGTGCCAGCAGCCAAGTTGACGGGAACACTAACTATGGCTACACCTTC
TRBJ1-1	NA	NA	TRBV12-3/TRBV12-4	CASSLGSGEAFF	TGTGCCAGCAGTTTAGGGAGCGGTGAAGCTTTCTTT
TRBJ2-5	NA	NA	TRBV5-8	CASSVRVSQETQYF	TGTGCCAGCAGCGTCAGGGTATCCCAAGAGACCCAGTACTTC
TRBJ1-2	few	NA	TRBV6-5	CASRAGLIYGYTF	TGTGCCAGCAGGGCAGGGCTTATCTATGGCTACACCTTC
TRBJ1-1	NA	NA	TRBV3-1/TRBV3-2	CASSLGQRTEAFF	TGTGCCAGCAGCCTCGGACAGCGCACTGAAGCTTTCTTT
TRBJ2-7	NA	NA	TRBV9	CASSVEASSTYEQYF	TGTGCCAGCAGCGTAGAAGCTAGTAGTACCTACGAGCAGTACTTC
TRBJ1-1	few	TRBD1	TRBV2	CASRGGQAATEAFF	TGTGCCAGCAGAGGGGGACAGGCTGCCACTGAAGCTTTCTTT
TRBJ2-7	NA	NA	TRBV6-5	CASSPRGVSYEQYF	TGTGCCAGCAGCCCCAGGGGGGTCTCCTACGAGCAGTACTTC
TRBJ2-1	NA	NA	TRBV4-2	CASSPGGVGSYNEQFF	TGTGCCAGCAGTCCCGGGGGAGTGGGCTCCTACAATGAGCAGTTCTTC
TRBJ1-1	NA	TRBD1	TRBV7-3	CASSPTGGITEAFF	TGTGCCAGCAGCCCGACAGGGGGTATAACTGAAGCTTTCTTT
TRBJ2-7	once	NA	TRBV6-5	CASSKTGGYEQYF	TGTGCCAGCAGCAAGACAGGCGGATACGAGCAGTACTTC
TRBJ1-5	few	TRBD1	TRBV5-8	CASSPDRVRDYPQHF	TGTGCCAGCAGCCCGGACAGGGTAAGGGATTATCCCCAGCATTTT
TRBJ1-6	NA	NA	TRBV27	CASSPDRGSSYNSPLHF	TGTGCCAGCAGTCCGGACCGGGGGAGCTCCTATAATTCACCCCTCCACTTT
TRBJ2-7	NA	NA	TRBV27	CASSSWRTGEQYF	TGTGCCAGCAGTTCCTGGAGGACTGGGGAGCAGTACTTC
TRBJ2-3	NA	TRBD2	TRBV18	CASSPPSGRASDTQYF	TGTGCCAGCTCACCACCAAGCGGGAGGGCCTCGGATACGCAGTATTTT
TRBJ2-1	few	TRBD2	TRBV6-5	CASSQPGLAGEQFF	TGTGCCAGCAGTCAGCCGGGACTAGCGGGGGAGCAGTTCTTC
TRBJ1-1	NA	NA	TRBV9	CASSVTPTNTEAFF	TGTGCCAGCAGCGTTACTCCCACGAACACTGAAGCTTTCTTT
TRBJ2-7	NA	TRBD1	TRBV30	CAWSGQGNEQYF	TGTGCCTGGAGCGGACAGGGTAACGAGCAGTACTTC
TRBJ1-5	NA	TRBD1	TRBV25-1	CASSVTGADQPQHF	TGTGCCAGCAGTGTGACAGGGGCCGATCAGCCCCAGCATTTT
TRBJ1-5	few	NA	TRBV6-5	CASRYRELTQPQHF	TGTGCCAGCAGATATCGGGAACTAACCCAGCCCCAGCATTTT